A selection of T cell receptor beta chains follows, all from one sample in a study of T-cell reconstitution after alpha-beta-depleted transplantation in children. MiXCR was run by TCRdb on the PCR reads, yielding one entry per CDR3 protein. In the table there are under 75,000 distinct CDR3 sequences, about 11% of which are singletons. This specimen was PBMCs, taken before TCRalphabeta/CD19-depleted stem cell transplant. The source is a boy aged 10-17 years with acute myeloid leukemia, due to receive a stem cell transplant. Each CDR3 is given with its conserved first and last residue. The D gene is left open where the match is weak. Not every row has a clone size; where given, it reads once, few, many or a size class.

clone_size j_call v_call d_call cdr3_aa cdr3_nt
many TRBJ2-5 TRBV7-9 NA CASSLRTPGPQETQYF TGTGCCAGCAGCTTAAGGACTCCCGGCCCACAAGAGACCCAGTACTTC
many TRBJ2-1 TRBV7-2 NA CASSWTEDNEQFF TGTGCCAGCAGCTGGACTGAGGACAATGAGCAGTTCTTC
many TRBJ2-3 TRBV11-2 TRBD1 CASSFGDRSTDTQYF TGTGCCAGCAGCTTCGGGGACAGAAGCACAGATACGCAGTATTTT
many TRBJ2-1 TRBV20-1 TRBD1 CSARDWDRHHNEQFF TGCAGTGCTAGAGATTGGGACAGGCACCACAATGAGCAGTTCTTC
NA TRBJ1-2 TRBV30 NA CAWATSYGYTF TGTGCCTGGGCTACTTCCTATGGCTACACCTTC
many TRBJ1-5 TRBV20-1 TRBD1 CSASYRGADRGSNQPQHF TGCAGTGCTAGTTATAGGGGGGCAGACAGGGGCAGCAATCAGCCCCAGCATTTT
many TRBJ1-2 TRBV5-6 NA CASSLVRDYGYTF TGTGCCAGCAGCTTGGTCCGGGACTATGGCTACACCTTC
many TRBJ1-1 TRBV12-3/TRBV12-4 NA CASILGVFTEAFF TGTGCCAGCATCCTAGGGGTGTTCACTGAAGCTTTCTTT
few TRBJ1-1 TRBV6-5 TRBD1 CASSLQGRTEAFF TGTGCCAGCAGTTTACAGGGGAGAACTGAAGCTTTCTTT
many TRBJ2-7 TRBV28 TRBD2 CASSLTLKSGRYSYEQYF TGTGCCAGCAGCCTCACCTTAAAGAGCGGGAGGTACTCCTACGAGCAGTACTTC
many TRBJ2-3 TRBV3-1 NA CASSQAAIDTQYF TGTGCCAGCAGCCAAGCGGCGATAGATACGCAGTATTTT
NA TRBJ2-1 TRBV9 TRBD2 CASSVTERETGEQFF TGTGCCAGCAGCGTGACTGAGCGGGAGACGGGTGAGCAGTTCTTC
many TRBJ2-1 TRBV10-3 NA CAISESIRTPGTNEQFF TGTGCCATCAGTGAGTCGATCCGGACTCCCGGGACCAATGAGCAGTTCTTC
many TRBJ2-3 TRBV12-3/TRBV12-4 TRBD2 CASTRGGPADTQYF TGTGCCAGCACCCGGGGGGGCCCGGCAGATACGCAGTATTTT
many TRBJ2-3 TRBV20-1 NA CSARDLLQGRVTDTQYF TGCAGTGCTAGAGATCTACTCCAGGGACGTGTAACAGATACGCAGTATTTT
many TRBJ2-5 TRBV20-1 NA CSGLRDLSYQETQYF TGCAGTGGATTAAGGGACTTGTCGTACCAAGAGACCCAGTACTTC
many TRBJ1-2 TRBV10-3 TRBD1 CAISDGRRTTWTGALAYGYTF TGTGCCATCAGTGATGGTAGGCGAACCACTTGGACAGGGGCTTTGGCGTATGGCTACACCTTC
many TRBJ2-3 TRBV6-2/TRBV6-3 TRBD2 CASSYGTSGSTQYF TGTGCCAGCAGTTACGGGACTAGCGGTTCGACGCAGTATTTT
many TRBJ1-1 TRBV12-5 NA CASGLQGAGAGEAFF TGTGCTAGTGGCTTGCAAGGGGCAGGGGCTGGTGAAGCTTTCTTT
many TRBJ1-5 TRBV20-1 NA CSAREGEGGNQPQHF TGCAGTGCTAGAGAGGGTGAAGGGGGCAATCAGCCCCAGCATTTT
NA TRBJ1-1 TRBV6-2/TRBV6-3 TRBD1 CASSLAGGLAEAFF TGTGCCAGCAGTCTAGCAGGGGGGCTGGCTGAAGCTTTCTTT
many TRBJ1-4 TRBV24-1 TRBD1 CATSPPGQDEKLFF TGTGCCACCAGTCCGCCGGGACAGGACGAAAAACTGTTTTTT
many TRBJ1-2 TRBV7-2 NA CASSLVPGGYTF TGTGCCAGCAGCTTAGTTCCCGGGGGCTACACCTTC
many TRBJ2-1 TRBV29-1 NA CSVPPLGNEQFF TGCAGCGTCCCCCCGCTCGGGAATGAGCAGTTCTTC
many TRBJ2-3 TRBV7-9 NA CASSSLGDTQYF TGTGCCAGCAGCTCCTTAGGGGATACGCAGTATTTT
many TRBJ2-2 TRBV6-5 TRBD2 CASSYRAGGTSGELFF TGTGCCAGCAGTTACCGTGCGGGGGGGACTTCTGGGGAGCTGTTTTTT
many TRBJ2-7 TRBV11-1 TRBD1 CASSAGTGGWYEQYF TGTGCCAGCAGCGCCGGGACAGGGGGCTGGTACGAGCAGTACTTC
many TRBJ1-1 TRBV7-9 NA CASSQRRSVNTEAFF TGTGCCAGCAGCCAGAGACGGAGCGTGAACACTGAAGCTTTCTTT
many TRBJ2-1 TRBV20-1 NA CSASFLASSSNEQFF TGCAGTGCTAGTTTTCTTGCTAGCTCGAGCAATGAGCAGTTCTTC
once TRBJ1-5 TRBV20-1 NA CSISMAGNQPQHF TGCAGTATCTCCATGGCGGGGAATCAGCCCCAGCATTTT
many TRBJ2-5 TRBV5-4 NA CASSSVNRAAEKETQYF TGTGCCAGCAGCTCTGTCAATCGGGCGGCAGAAAAAGAGACCCAGTACTTC
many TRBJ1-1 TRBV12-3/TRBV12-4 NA CASSSDGDLGEAFF TGTGCCAGCAGTTCGGACGGAGATCTAGGTGAAGCTTTCTTT
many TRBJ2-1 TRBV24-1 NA CATSGPNSYNEQFF TGTGCCACCAGTGGACCAAACTCCTACAATGAGCAGTTCTTC
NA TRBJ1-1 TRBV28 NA CASSPVWTEAFF TGTGCCAGCAGTCCCGTTTGGACTGAAGCTTTCTTT
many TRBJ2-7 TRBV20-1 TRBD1 CSGNRDRAGEQYF TGCAGTGGGAACCGGGACAGGGCAGGCGAGCAGTACTTC
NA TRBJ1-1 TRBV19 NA CASTPRERARVGAFF TGTGCCAGTACCCCCAGGGAGAGGGCGAGAGTGGGAGCTTTCTTT
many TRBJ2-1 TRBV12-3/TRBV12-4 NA CASSLNLYNEQFF TGTGCCAGCAGCCTTAACTTGTACAATGAGCAGTTCTTC
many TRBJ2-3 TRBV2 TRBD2 CASSEGAGTSGLTQYF TGTGCCAGCAGCGAGGGGGCCGGGACTAGCGGACTAACGCAGTATTTT
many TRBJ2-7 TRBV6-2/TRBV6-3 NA CASSPAGFSFYEQYF TGTGCCAGCAGCCCTGCAGGGTTCAGCTTCTACGAGCAGTACTTC
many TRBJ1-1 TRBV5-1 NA CASSLFGRGTEAFF TGCGCCAGCAGCTTATTCGGCAGGGGCACTGAAGCTTTCTTT
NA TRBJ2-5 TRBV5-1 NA CASSLPRETQYF TGCGCCAGCAGCCTACCCCGAGAGACCCAGTACTTC
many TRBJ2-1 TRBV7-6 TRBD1 CASSKRGQGASYNEQFF TGTGCCAGCAGCAAAAGGGGACAGGGGGCTTCCTACAATGAGCAGTTCTTC
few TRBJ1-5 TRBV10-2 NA CALREYGQPQHF TGCGCCCTCAGGGAATATGGGCAGCCCCAGCATTTT
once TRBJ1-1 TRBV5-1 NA CASSLLMSGALNTEAFF TGCGCCAGCAGCTTGTTGATGTCAGGGGCGTTGAACACTGAAGCTTTCTTT
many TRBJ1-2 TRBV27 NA CASRSFGRSYTF TGTGCCAGCCGCTCCTTCGGGCGGAGCTACACCTTC
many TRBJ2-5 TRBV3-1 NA CASSQVSQETQYF TGTGCCAGCAGCCAAGTTAGCCAAGAGACCCAGTACTTC
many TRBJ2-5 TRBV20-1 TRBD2 CSARGTSGRVWETQYF TGCAGTGCTAGAGGGACTAGCGGGAGGGTGTGGGAGACCCAGTACTTC
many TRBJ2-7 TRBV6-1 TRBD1 CASSRGTGGTYEQYF TGTGCCAGCAGCCGCGGGACAGGGGGGACCTACGAGCAGTACTTC
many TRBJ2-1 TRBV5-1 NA CASSPSPELARYNEQFF TGCGCCAGCAGCCCCTCGCCGGAGCTAGCGCGATACAATGAGCAGTTCTTC
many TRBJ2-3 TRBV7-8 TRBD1 CASRLTGGYTDTQYF TGTGCCAGCAGATTAACAGGGGGCTACACAGATACGCAGTATTTT
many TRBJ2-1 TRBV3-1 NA CASSQDLSGPNYNEQFF TGTGCCAGCAGCCAAGATCTAAGCGGGCCTAACTACAATGAGCAGTTCTTC